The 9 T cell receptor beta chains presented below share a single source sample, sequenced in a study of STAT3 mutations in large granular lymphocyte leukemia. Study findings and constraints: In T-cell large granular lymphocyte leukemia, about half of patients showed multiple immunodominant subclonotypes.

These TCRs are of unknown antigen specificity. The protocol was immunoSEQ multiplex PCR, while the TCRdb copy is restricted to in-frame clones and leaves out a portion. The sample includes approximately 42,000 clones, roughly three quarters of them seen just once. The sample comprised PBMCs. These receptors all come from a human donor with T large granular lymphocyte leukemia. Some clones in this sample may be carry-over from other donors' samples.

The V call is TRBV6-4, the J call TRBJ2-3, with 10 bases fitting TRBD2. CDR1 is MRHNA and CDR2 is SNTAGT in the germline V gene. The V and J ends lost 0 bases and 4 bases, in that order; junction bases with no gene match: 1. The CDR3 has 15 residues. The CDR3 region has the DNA TGTGCCAGCAGTGACTCCAGCGGGGGGGCAGATACGCAGTATTTT. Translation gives CASSDSSGGADTQYF.

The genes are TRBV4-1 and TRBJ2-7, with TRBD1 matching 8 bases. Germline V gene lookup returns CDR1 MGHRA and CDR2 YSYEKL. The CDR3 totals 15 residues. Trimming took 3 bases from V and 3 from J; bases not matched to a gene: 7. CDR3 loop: CASSQDRAPYYEQYF. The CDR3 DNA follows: TGCGCCAGCAGCCAGGACAGGGCCCCCTACTACGAGCAGTACTTC.

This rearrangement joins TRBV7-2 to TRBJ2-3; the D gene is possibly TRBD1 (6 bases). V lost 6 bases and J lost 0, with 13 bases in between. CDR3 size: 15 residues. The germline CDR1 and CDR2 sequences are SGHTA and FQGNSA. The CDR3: CASRTLDSSTDTQYF. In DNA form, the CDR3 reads TGTGCCAGCAGGACTTTGGACAGTAGCACAGATACGCAGTATTTT.

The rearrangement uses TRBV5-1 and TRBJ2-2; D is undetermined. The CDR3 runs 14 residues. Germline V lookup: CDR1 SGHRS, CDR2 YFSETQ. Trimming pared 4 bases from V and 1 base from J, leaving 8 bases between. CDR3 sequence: CASSKILNTGELFF. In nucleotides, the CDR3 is TGCGCCAGCAGCAAAATTCTGAACACCGGGGAGCTGTTTTTT.

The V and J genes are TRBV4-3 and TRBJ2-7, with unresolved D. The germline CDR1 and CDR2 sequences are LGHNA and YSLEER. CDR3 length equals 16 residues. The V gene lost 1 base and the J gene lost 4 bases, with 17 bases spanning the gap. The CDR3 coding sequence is TGCGCCAGCAGCCAAGGGGTGGCCCAGGCTGGGTACGAGCAGTACTTC. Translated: CASSQGVAQAGYEQYF.

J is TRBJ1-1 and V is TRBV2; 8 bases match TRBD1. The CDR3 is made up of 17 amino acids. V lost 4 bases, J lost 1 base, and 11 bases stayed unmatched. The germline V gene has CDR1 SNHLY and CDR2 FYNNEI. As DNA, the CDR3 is TGTGCCAGCAGTGTAGGCCGAGACAGGGGAAGGAACACTGAAGCTTTCTTT. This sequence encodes CASSVGRDRGRNTEAFF.

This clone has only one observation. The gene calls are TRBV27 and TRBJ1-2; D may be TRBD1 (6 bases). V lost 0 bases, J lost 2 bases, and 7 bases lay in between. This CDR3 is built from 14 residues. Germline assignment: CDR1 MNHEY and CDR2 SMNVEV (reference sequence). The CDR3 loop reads CASSLSGGNYGYTF. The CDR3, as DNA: TGTGCCAGCAGTTTATCAGGGGGAAACTATGGCTACACCTTC.

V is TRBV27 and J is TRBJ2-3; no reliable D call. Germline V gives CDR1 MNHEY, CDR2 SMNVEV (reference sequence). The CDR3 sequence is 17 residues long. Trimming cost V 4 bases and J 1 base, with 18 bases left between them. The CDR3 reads CASSSPLRQSRTDTQYF. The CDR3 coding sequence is TGTGCCAGCAGTTCCCCCCTCCGGCAATCTCGCACAGATACGCAGTATTTT.

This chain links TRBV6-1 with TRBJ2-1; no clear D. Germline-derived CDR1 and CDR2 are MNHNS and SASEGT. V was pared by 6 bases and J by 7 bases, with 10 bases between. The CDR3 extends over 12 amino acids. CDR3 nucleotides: TGTGCCAGCAGGACCCCGGAGAATGAGCAGTTCTTC. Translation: CASRTPENEQFF.